The next 6 T cell receptor beta chains were all read from a single sample in a study of CD8+CD57+ T cells in acquired aplastic anemia. Profiling of TCR beta VDJ combinations and CDR3 sequences used genomic DNA as template. From the reads, TCRdb called clonotypes with MiXCR, one entry per CDR3 protein. This sample yields approximately 130,000 distinct CDR3 sequences, of which less than 45% are seen a single time; 8% to 8.5% belongs to the top ten. The sequenced sample consisted of sorted CD4+, CD8+, or CD8+CD57+ T cells (not recorded which) from PBMCs. These receptors came from a human donor in good health, serving as a control.

A note on this clonotype: At one boundary the junction diverges from the germline segment, which might be a read error. The chain is built from TRBV7-7 and TRBJ2-3, with D possibly TRBD2 on 5 matching bases. The CDR3 runs 14 residues. CDR1 and CDR2 (germline): SSHAT, FNYEAQ (reference sequence). The chain's CDR3 is CASSPASRADTQYF. The CDR3 DNA is TGTGCTAGCAGCCCTGCATCGAGGGCAGATACGCAGTATTTT.

This clonotype was seen many times. The chain is built from TRBV15 and TRBJ2-7; D might be TRBD2 (6 bases). Germline V gene lookup returns CDR1 LNHNV and CDR2 YYDKDF (reference sequence). The CDR3 is made up of 15 amino acids. Between the trimmed V and J ends, which lost 3 bases and 6 bases, there was a span of 18 bases. CDR3 region: CATSRGGPAGAEQYF. The CDR3 bases are TGTGCCACCAGCAGGGGAGGCCCAGCTGGAGCCGAGCAGTACTTC.

On this clonotype: This sequence may be a read error, since a much larger clone differs from it by one base. The V and J genes are TRBV29-1 and TRBJ2-1, with D maybe TRBD2 (6 bases). The germline V gene has CDR1 SQVTM and CDR2 ANQGSEA. V was cut by 3 bases and J by 6 bases, with 27 bases left in between. The CDR3 loop spans 18 amino acids. Written as DNA, the CDR3 is TGCAGCGTTGAGGACACCGCTCCTCTTTGGGCTAGCGTCAATGAGCAGTTCTTC. Amino acids: CSVEDTAPLWASVNEQFF.

This clonotype has a count of ten or more. The CDR3 DNA reads as TGCAGTGCTACCCCGACTAGCGGTCAAGAGACCCAGTACTTC. As protein: CSATPTSGQETQYF. V and J are TRBV20-1 and TRBJ2-5, with 9 nucleotides matching TRBD2. Germline trimming cut 4 bases from V and 2 bases from J; bases unmatched to any gene: 5. The CDR3 is made up of 14 amino acids. The germline gives CDR1 DFQATT, CDR2 SNEGSKA (reference sequence).

The chain is built from TRBV19 and TRBJ2-2; 10 nucleotides line up with TRBD1. V lost 7 bases and J lost 3; bases outside the gene matches: 5. Germline V gene sequence: CDR1 LNHDA, CDR2 SQIVND (reference sequence). This CDR3 is 15 amino acids long. The CDR3 here is CASTPGTGDTGELFF. CDR3 bases: TGTGCCAGTACCCCCGGGACAGGGGACACCGGGGAGCTGTTTTTT.

This clonotype appeared a single time. A read error may account for a junction end that differs from germline. The CDR3 bases are TGTGCCGGCAGTGAAGCGCCCGGGGAGGGGGTAGGCGGCTACACCTTC. Encoded protein: CAGSEAPGEGVGGYTF. The chain joins TRBV6-1 to TRBJ1-2; TRBD1 is a possible D gene (6 bases). The CDR3 runs 16 residues. Germline CDR1 reads MNHNS; CDR2 reads SASEGT.